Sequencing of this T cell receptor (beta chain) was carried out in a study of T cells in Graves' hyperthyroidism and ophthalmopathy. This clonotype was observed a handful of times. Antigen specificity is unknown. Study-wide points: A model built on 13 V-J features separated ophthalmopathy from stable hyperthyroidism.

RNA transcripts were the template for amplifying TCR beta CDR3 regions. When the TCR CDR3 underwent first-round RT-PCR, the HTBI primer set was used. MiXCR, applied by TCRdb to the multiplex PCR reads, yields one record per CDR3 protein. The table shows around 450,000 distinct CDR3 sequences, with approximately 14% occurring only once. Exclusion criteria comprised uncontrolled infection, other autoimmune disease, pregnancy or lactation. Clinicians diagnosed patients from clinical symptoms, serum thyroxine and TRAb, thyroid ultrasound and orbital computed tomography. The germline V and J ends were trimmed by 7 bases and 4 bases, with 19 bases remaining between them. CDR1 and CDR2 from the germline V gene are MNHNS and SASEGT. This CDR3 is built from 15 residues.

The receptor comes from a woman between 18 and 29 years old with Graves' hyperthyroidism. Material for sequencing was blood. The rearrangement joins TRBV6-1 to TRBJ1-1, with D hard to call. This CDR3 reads CASMPIGKAGTEAFF. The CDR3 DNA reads TGTGCCAGCATGCCTATTGGAAAGGCGGGCACTGAAGCTTTCTTT.